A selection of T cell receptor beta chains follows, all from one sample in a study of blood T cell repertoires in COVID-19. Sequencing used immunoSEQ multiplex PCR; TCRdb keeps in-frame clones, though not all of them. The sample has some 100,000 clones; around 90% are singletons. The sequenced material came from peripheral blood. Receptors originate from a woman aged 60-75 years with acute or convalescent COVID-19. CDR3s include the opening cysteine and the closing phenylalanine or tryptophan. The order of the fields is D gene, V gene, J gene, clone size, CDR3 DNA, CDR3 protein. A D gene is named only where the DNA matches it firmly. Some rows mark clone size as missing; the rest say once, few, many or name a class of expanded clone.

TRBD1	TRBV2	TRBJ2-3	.	TGTGCCAGCGGCGGACAGGGGGCCACAGATACGCAGTATTTT	CASGGQGATDTQYF
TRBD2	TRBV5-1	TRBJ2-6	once	TGCGCCAGCAGCTTGGCCTTAGCGGGCTCTGGGGCCAACGTCCTGACTTTC	CASSLALAGSGANVLTF
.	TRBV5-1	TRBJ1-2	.	TGCGCCAGCAGCCAAGACAGATACTATGGCTACACCTTC	CASSQDRYYGYTF
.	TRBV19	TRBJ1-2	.	TGTGCCAGTAGTAAGTCAGGAAATAGTAAGATGTATGGCTACACCTTC	CASSKSGNSKMYGYTF
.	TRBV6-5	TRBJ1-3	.	TGTGCCAGCAGGGTAGAGGGAGGTGGAAACACCATATATTTT	CASRVEGGGNTIYF
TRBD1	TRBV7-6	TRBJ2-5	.	TGTGCCAGCAGCAACGACCGGACAGGGCCGAGGGAGACCCAGTACTTC	CASSNDRTGPRETQYF
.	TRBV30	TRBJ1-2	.	TGTGCCTGGAGTTCTGGGGGCGTTGGCTACACCTTC	CAWSSGGVGYTF
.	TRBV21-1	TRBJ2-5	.	TGTGCCAGCAGCAAAGCGGTGCGGGAGACCCAGTACTTC	CASSKAVRETQYF
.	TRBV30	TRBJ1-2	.	TGTGCCTGGAGTGTCCAAGGGGGACGGGGCTACACCTTC	CAWSVQGGRGYTF
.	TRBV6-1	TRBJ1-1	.	TGTGCCAGCAGTGAAGCAGGGGGTGTCACTGAAGCTTTCTTT	CASSEAGGVTEAFF
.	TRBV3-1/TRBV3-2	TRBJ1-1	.	TGTGCCAGCAGTAGTTTCGGGGACACTGAAGCTTTCTTT	CASSSFGDTEAFF
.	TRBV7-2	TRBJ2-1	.	TGTGCCAGCAGCTTAGGTACTAACACTTACCTATACAATGAGCAGTTCTTC	CASSLGTNTYLYNEQFF
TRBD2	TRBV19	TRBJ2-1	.	TGTGCCACGGCGCCGGGACTAGTTTACAATGAGCAGTTCTTC	CATAPGLVYNEQFF
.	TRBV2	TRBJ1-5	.	TGTGCCAGCAGTAGAGACAGACTTAATCAGCATTTT	CASSRDRLNQHF
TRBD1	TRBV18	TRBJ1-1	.	TGTGCCAGCTCATCGGGACAGGGGAACACTGAAGCTTTCTTT	CASSSGQGNTEAFF
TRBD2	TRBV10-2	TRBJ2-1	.	TGCGCCAGCAGTGTCCCAGCGGGAGATTGGAATGAGCAGTTCTTC	CASSVPAGDWNEQFF
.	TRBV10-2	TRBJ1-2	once	TGCGCCAGCAGTCAAACAGGGACCTATGGCTACACCTTC	CASSQTGTYGYTF